This T cell receptor beta chain is drawn from a study of blood T cell repertoires in COVID-19. Study overall: Acute and convalescent COVID-19 samples came from the United States, Italy and Spain. The cDNA or gDNA used as material had been derived from T cells, B-cell-depleted T cells, or PBMCs.

Libraries were prepared by immunoSEQ multiplex PCR; TCRdb keeps only in-frame clonotypes and omits some of them. The data contain approximately 190,000 clones, 84% of them singletons. V shed 5 bases and J shed 2 bases, with 10 bases lying between them. This CDR3 region has 14 residues. Germline loops: CDR1 SGHRS, CDR2 YFSETQ. V usage is TRBV5-1 and J usage is TRBJ2-2, with a possible D match to TRBD1 (6 bases). The sample comprised peripheral blood. The sequence derives from a woman in her sixties or seventies with active or convalescent COVID-19. The CDR3 nucleotides are TGCGCCAGCAGGGACGGGACAAACACCGGGGAGCTGTTTTTT. This sequence encodes CASRDGTNTGELFF.